One sample yielded the 18 T cell receptor beta chains listed below, sequenced in a study of shared clonotypes between healthy human individuals. Produced via immunoSEQ multiplex PCR; TCRdb's table is partial and in-frame only. Of roughly 2 million clones in the sample, approximately 95% are singletons; the top ten hold 0.13%. Input material: naive CD4+ T cells sorted from blood. As for subset: CD45RA+ positively selected. These receptor sequences come from a man in his late teens or twenties in good health.

The chain combines TRBV5-1 with TRBJ2-1; D is ambiguous. CDR1 is SGHRS, CDR2 YFSETQ, per germline. Trimming removed 2 bases from V and 4 bases from J, with 13 bases in between. CDR3 size: 15 residues. In DNA form, the CDR3 reads TGCGCCAGCAGCTTAGAAGCGACTGGTTACAATGAGCAGTTCTTC. Its protein is CASSLEATGYNEQFF.

The DNA of the CDR3 is TGCGCCAGCAGCTTGGGTGTTTCGACTAGCGGCATACTAGAGACCCAGTACTTC. Its protein is CASSLGVSTSGILETQYF. The rearrangement joins TRBV5-1 to TRBJ2-5; the match to TRBD2 covers 9 bases. This CDR3 contains 18 residues. The J segment lost 4 bases and the V segment lost 0 bases, leaving 13 bases of the junction unmatched. Germline CDR1 and CDR2: SGHRS and YFSETQ.

The chain couples TRBV6-5 to TRBJ1-3, with TRBD1 identical over 8 bases. Germline V gene data show CDR1 as MNHEY and CDR2 as SVGAGI. The length of the CDR3 is 15 residues. V was clipped by 6 bases and J by 0 bases; unmatched bases: 4. In DNA form, the CDR3 reads TGTGCCAGCAGCCTGGGACAGGCCTCTGGAAACACCATATATTTT. This gives the protein CASSLGQASGNTIYF.

The table lists this clone with a few counts. Other DNA sequences of this sample code for an identical CDR3. This chain joins TRBV6-6 and TRBJ2-2; D gene ambiguous. Per the germline V gene, CDR1 is MNHNY and CDR2 is SVGAGI (reference sequence). This CDR3 is 15 amino acids long. Trimming pared 0 bases from V and 1 base from J, leaving 6 bases between. CDR3 region: CASSYSDGNTGELFF. In DNA, the CDR3 is TGTGCCAGCAGTTACTCCGACGGGAACACCGGGGAGCTGTTTTTT.

This clone was counted once. The V gene is TRBV5-1, the J gene TRBJ2-1; a weak D match, TRBD2 (6 bases). CDR3 length: 12 residues. CDR1 and CDR2 from the germline V gene are SGHRS and YFSETQ. Deletions cut 6 bases from V and 11 bases from J, with 15 bases between. For the CDR3, the DNA is TGCGCCAGCACCACCCCCGGGACTCAGCAGTTCTTC. It yields the protein CASTTPGTQQFF.

Details on this clone: The same CDR3 is also encoded by other DNA sequences in this sample. This sequence joins TRBV2 and TRBJ2-3; 10 bases fit TRBD1. Germline values: CDR1 SNHLY, CDR2 FYNNEI. The V segment lost 4 bases and the J segment 6 bases; nucleotides outside the gene matches: 1. CDR3 length: 13 residues. The CDR3 nucleotides are TGTGCCAGCAGTGGACAGGGGGCCGATACGCAGTATTTT. Its protein product is CASSGQGADTQYF.

The chain is built from TRBV6-1 and TRBJ1-5; D perhaps matches TRBD1 (6 bases). Germline V gene lookup returns CDR1 MNHNS and CDR2 SASEGT. Trimming left V 2 bases short and J 3 bases short, with 11 bases between. The CDR3 is 15 residues long. The CDR3 DNA reads TGTGCCAGCAGTGAAAGTGACAGGAACAATCAGCCCCAGCATTTT. Residues: CASSESDRNNQPQHF.

The V call is TRBV29-1, the J call TRBJ2-5; D is uncertain. Germline CDR1 and CDR2: SQVTM and ANQGSEA. The CDR3 contains 13 residues. With 7 bases removed from V and 2 bases from J, the gap between germline ends came to 14 bases. The CDR3 is CSAIQKNQETQYF. In DNA form, the CDR3 reads TGCAGCGCGATACAGAAAAATCAAGAGACCCAGTACTTC.

This sequence joins TRBV21-1 and TRBJ2-7; the D call TRBD1 from the table was never checked on the DNA. TRBV21-1 is noted as a pseudogene. CDR3 length: 16 amino acids. The CDR3 nucleotides are TGTGCCAGCAGCAAAGCCCGGGACAGGGCTACCCCCGAGCAGTACTTC. It yields the protein CASSKARDRATPEQYF.

The chain links TRBV4-1 to TRBJ2-7, with 9 bases identical to TRBD2. Germline trimming cut 6 bases from V and 2 bases from J; bases unmatched to any gene: 11. CDR3 length equals 16 residues. Germline assignment: CDR1 MGHRA and CDR2 YSYEKL. CDR3 in DNA: TGCGCCAGCAGTTATTTCGCAGCGGGGGGACCCTACGAGCAGTACTTC. Its translation: CASSYFAAGGPYEQYF.

The V and J genes are TRBV2 and TRBJ2-7; 10 bases match TRBD1. With 6 bases clipped from V and 6 bases from J, the junction kept 11 bases outside the gene matches. Looked up from germline, CDR1 is SNHLY and CDR2 is FYNNEI. The CDR3 extends over 15 amino acids. CDR3 sequence reads: CASRIPGTGVAEQYF. The CDR3 DNA reads TGTGCCAGCAGAATCCCCGGGACAGGGGTCGCCGAGCAGTACTTC.

This sequence joins TRBV18 and TRBJ2-5; D may be TRBD1 or TRBD2 (5 bases each). Trimming took 6 bases from V and 0 from J, leaving 14 bases between them. Per the germline V gene, CDR1 is KGHSH and CDR2 is LQKENI. This CDR3 contains 15 residues. The CDR3 nucleotides are TGTGCCAGCTCGCCCCCCGGGACGCACCAAGAGACCCAGTACTTC. Protein sequence: CASSPPGTHQETQYF.

The chain uses TRBV5-1 and TRBJ1-5; the match to TRBD1 covers 9 bases. CDR3 length: 15 residues. J lost 6 bases, V lost 0 bases, and 4 bases had no gene match. CDR1 and CDR2 from the germline V gene are SGHRS and YFSETQ. This CDR3 is CASSLETGGGQPQHF. The CDR3 DNA sequence: TGCGCCAGCAGCTTGGAGACAGGGGGAGGTCAGCCCCAGCATTTT. Supplemented by reference TRBV5-1 and TRBJ1-5, the full variable domain reads KAGVTQTPRYLIKTRGQQVTLSCSPISGHRSVSWYQQTPGQGLQFLFEYFSETQRNKGNFPGRFSGRQFSNSRSEMNVSTLELGDSALYLCASSLETGGGQPQHFGDGTRLSIL.

V usage is TRBV19 and J usage is TRBJ1-1; D is ambiguous. Trimming took 5 bases from V and 4 from J, leaving 11 bases between them. Germline CDR1 reads LNHDA; CDR2 reads SQIVND (reference sequence). The CDR3 consists of 13 residues. CDR3 residues: CASSLDWGTEAFF. The CDR3 DNA is TGTGCCAGTAGTCTGGACTGGGGCACTGAAGCTTTCTTT.

The J gene is TRBJ2-5, the V gene TRBV7-8; maybe TRBD2 (5 bases). Per germline, CDR1 SGHVS and CDR2 FQNEAQ. This CDR3 comprises 14 residues. Trimming took off 6 bases at V and 5 bases at J, with 16 bases between the two ends. In nucleotides, the CDR3 is TGTGCCAGCAGGTTCGACCCGCCGGGGGAGACCCAGTACTTC. Translating it yields CASRFDPPGETQYF.

The chain combines TRBV27 with TRBJ1-1; D unresolved. The CDR3 contains 14 residues. Germline CDR1 is MNHEY and CDR2 is SMNVEV (reference sequence). The V and J ends lost 2 bases and 1 base respectively, with 8 bases between them. CDR3 residues: CASSLHRANTEAFF. The CDR3 DNA reads as TGTGCCAGCAGTTTACACAGAGCGAACACTGAAGCTTTCTTT.

The chain recombines TRBV4-1 with TRBJ2-3; D is unresolved. Germline loops: CDR1 MGHRA, CDR2 YSYEKL. The CDR3 sequence is 17 residues long. Trimming took 1 base from V and 0 from J, leaving 14 bases between them. The CDR3 protein is CASSQGVIGSSTDTQYF. The CDR3 DNA sequence: TGCGCCAGCAGCCAAGGAGTAATCGGTTCTAGCACAGATACGCAGTATTTT.

The V gene is TRBV5-1, the J gene TRBJ1-1; D remains unclear. The CDR3 has 14 residues. The germline V gene has CDR1 SGHRS and CDR2 YFSETQ. V lost 3 bases, J lost 3 bases, and 12 bases lay in between. DNA of the CDR3: TGCGCCAGCAGCTGGACGGACTATGACACTGAAGCTTTCTTT. Its translation: CASSWTDYDTEAFF.